Listed below are T cell receptor beta chains from one sample, sequenced in a study of shared clonotypes between healthy human individuals. Using immunoSEQ multiplex PCR, the repertoire was profiled, and TCRdb retains in-frame clones only, with some absent. The data show 200,000 to 250,000 clones, 65% seen once. Sequencing was performed on memory CD4+ T cells sorted from blood. The receptors were sampled from a man aged 25 to 40 in good health. Both conserved end residues are part of each CDR3. The D gene is left open where the match is weak. Some rows mark clone size as missing; the rest say once, few, many or name a class of expanded clone.

D	J	V	size	CDR3	DNA
NA	TRBJ1-2	TRBV12-5	few	CASAQSLGGRGYTF	TGTGCTAGTGCCCAATCCCTGGGAGGGAGGGGCTACACCTTC
TRBD1	TRBJ1-1	TRBV9	NA	CASSPGGGMNTEAFF	TGTGCCAGCAGCCCAGGGGGGGGCATGAACACTGAAGCTTTCTTT
TRBD2	TRBJ2-1	TRBV29-1	many	CSVLGGRDYNEQFF	TGCAGCGTCCTTGGCGGGAGAGACTACAATGAGCAGTTCTTC
TRBD1	TRBJ1-5	TRBV7-2	NA	CASSFGTGGRLGQPQHF	TGTGCCAGCAGCTTTGGGACAGGGGGTAGGCTGGGACAGCCCCAGCATTTT
TRBD2	TRBJ2-5	TRBV14	NA	CASKLRGGTQETQYF	TGTGCCAGCAAGTTGAGGGGAGGGACTCAAGAGACCCAGTACTTC
NA	TRBJ2-7	TRBV4-3	NA	CASSQDVTWVEQYF	TGCGCCAGCAGCCAAGATGTGACATGGGTGGAGCAGTACTTC
NA	TRBJ1-5	TRBV2	few	CASSEGTWGSNQPQHF	TGTGCCAGCAGTGAAGGTACTTGGGGAAGCAATCAGCCCCAGCATTTT
NA	TRBJ2-5	TRBV7-6	NA	CASSFTRGETQYF	TGTGCCAGCAGCTTTACCAGGGGAGAGACCCAGTACTTC
NA	TRBJ1-4	TRBV18	NA	CASSWDTEKLFF	TGTGCCAGCTCATGGGACACTGAAAAACTGTTTTTT
NA	TRBJ2-2	TRBV27	NA	CASSPLRLSGNTGELFF	TGTGCCAGCAGTCCCCTAAGACTTAGCGGGAACACCGGGGAGCTGTTTTTT
NA	TRBJ2-1	TRBV21-1	NA	CASKQRFLGYNEQFF	TGTGCCAGCAAGCAAAGGTTTCTAGGGTACAATGAGCAGTTCTTC
TRBD1	TRBJ2-5	TRBV5-8	NA	CASSFYRTGFETQYF	TGTGCCAGCAGCTTTTATCGGACAGGTTTTGAGACCCAGTACTTC
NA	TRBJ1-3	TRBV6-1	NA	CASSVEISGNTIYF	TGTGCCAGCAGTGTGGAAATCTCTGGAAACACCATATATTTT
TRBD1	TRBJ2-2	TRBV9	NA	CASSKTGTGGTGELFF	TGTGCCAGCAGCAAAACCGGGACAGGGGGGACCGGGGAGCTGTTTTTT
NA	TRBJ2-3	TRBV5-1	once	CASSPLPADTQYF	TGCGCCAGCAGCCCACTCCCCGCAGATACGCAGTATTTT
NA	TRBJ2-1	TRBV27	NA	CASRARGGSFYNEQFF	TGTGCCAGCAGGGCCAGGGGAGGATCTTTCTACAATGAGCAGTTCTTC
NA	TRBJ1-5	TRBV5-6	NA	CASSFGTQADQPQHF	TGTGCCAGCAGCTTCGGGACACAAGCGGATCAGCCCCAGCATTTT
NA	TRBJ2-7	TRBV15	NA	CATSRGGGRRQSYEQYF	TGTGCCACCAGCAGAGGGGGGGGCCGGAGACAATCCTACGAGCAGTACTTC
NA	TRBJ1-2	TRBV6-1	NA	CASSPGHGYTF	TGTGCCAGCAGTCCAGGGCACGGCTACACCTTC
NA	TRBJ2-2	TRBV28	NA	CASSPRGELFF	TGTGCCAGCAGTCCCAGGGGGGAGCTGTTTTTT
NA	TRBJ1-5	TRBV7-2	medium-sized	CASSLSVSEQPQHF	TGTGCCAGCAGCTTGTCCGTCTCCGAACAGCCCCAGCATTTT
NA	TRBJ1-4	TRBV30	NA	CAWSVISNEKLFF	TGTGCCTGGAGTGTAATTAGCAATGAAAAACTGTTTTTT
NA	TRBJ2-5	TRBV7-7	NA	CASSRIWGPQETQYF	TGTGCCAGCAGCCGAATTTGGGGCCCCCAAGAGACCCAGTACTTC
NA	TRBJ1-2	TRBV7-9	once	CATLFKGIPYGYTF	TGTGCCACCCTCTTTAAGGGGATCCCCTATGGCTACACCTTC
NA	TRBJ1-3	TRBV6-6	NA	CASSSRRGAGNTIYF	TGTGCCAGCAGTTCTCGCAGGGGTGCAGGAAACACCATATATTTT
NA	TRBJ1-5	TRBV28	NA	CASSFASRQPQHF	TGTGCCAGCAGTTTTGCCTCCCGACAGCCCCAGCATTTT
TRBD2	TRBJ2-1	TRBV2	NA	CASLLSGRLYNNEQFF	TGTGCCAGCCTTCTTAGCGGGAGGCTCTATAACAATGAGCAGTTCTTC
NA	TRBJ2-1	TRBV7-8	NA	CASSSVLLPTGDNEQFF	TGTGCCAGCAGCTCCGTGCTACTCCCGACGGGGGACAATGAGCAGTTCTTC
NA	TRBJ2-7	TRBV11-2	few	CASSFLLDRRSYEQYF	TGTGCCAGCAGCTTCCTCCTAGACAGGCGTTCCTACGAGCAGTACTTC
NA	TRBJ2-7	TRBV5-5	NA	CAGGVAPYEQYF	TGTGCCGGTGGTGTGGCTCCCTACGAGCAGTACTTC
TRBD1	TRBJ2-1	TRBV19	NA	CATKSDRSSYNEQFF	TGTGCCACCAAGTCGGACAGGAGCTCCTACAATGAGCAGTTCTTC
NA	TRBJ1-1	TRBV6-6	NA	CASSGQPNTEAFF	TGTGCCAGCAGCGGACAGCCGAACACTGAAGCTTTCTTT
TRBD2	TRBJ2-7	TRBV9	NA	CASSAGTSGSYEQYF	TGTGCCAGCAGCGCGGGGACTAGCGGGAGTTACGAGCAGTACTTC
NA	TRBJ2-3	TRBV7-9	NA	CASSLRGATDTQYF	TGTGCCAGCAGCTTACGGGGGGCAACAGATACGCAGTATTTT
NA	TRBJ2-1	TRBV30	NA	CAWNVGDVVYYNEQFF	TGTGCCTGGAACGTCGGGGACGTCGTCTACTACAATGAGCAGTTCTTC
TRBD2	TRBJ2-1	TRBV5-4	NA	CASSPGLGGLAGGPGEQFF	TGTGCCAGCAGCCCGGGGCTGGGGGGACTAGCGGGAGGGCCCGGTGAGCAGTTCTTC
NA	TRBJ2-5	TRBV7-3	NA	CASSRAKEETQYF	TGTGCCAGCAGCCGAGCGAAAGAAGAGACCCAGTACTTC
NA	TRBJ2-7	TRBV21-1	once	CASSVRQGAMSEQYF	TGTGCCAGCAGCGTTCGACAGGGGGCAATGAGCGAGCAGTACTTC
NA	TRBJ2-2	TRBV7-8	few	CASSNPGTGELFF	TGTGCCAGCAGCAACCCGGGGACCGGGGAGCTGTTTTTT
TRBD2	TRBJ2-1	TRBV18	many	CASSLTGTRSYNEQFF	TGTGCCAGCTCACTAACCGGGACTAGGAGTTACAATGAGCAGTTCTTC
TRBD2	TRBJ2-1	TRBV4-3	NA	CASSQDPRGRGGNEQFF	TGCGCCAGCAGCCAAGATCCTCGCGGGAGAGGCGGCAATGAGCAGTTCTTC
NA	TRBJ2-3	TRBV5-1	NA	CASSLPDTYTDTQYF	TGCGCCAGCAGCTTACCTGACACCTACACAGATACGCAGTATTTT
TRBD1	TRBJ2-7	TRBV28	NA	CASSLLGQGYEQYF	TGTGCCAGCAGTTTACTTGGACAGGGATACGAGCAGTACTTC
TRBD1	TRBJ2-1	TRBV7-9	NA	CASSFRQGAYNEQFF	TGTGCCAGCAGCTTTAGACAGGGGGCCTACAATGAGCAGTTCTTC
NA	TRBJ2-1	TRBV5-1	few	CASTPDPRTYNEQFF	TGCGCCAGCACCCCCGACCCAAGAACCTACAATGAGCAGTTCTTC
NA	TRBJ2-7	TRBV5-1	many	CASSLGSLGGEQYF	TGCGCCAGCAGCTTGGGTTCTTTGGGCGGGGAGCAGTACTTC
TRBD2	TRBJ2-3	TRBV11-3	NA	CASSYGLGRTDTQYF	TGTGCCAGCAGCTACGGACTAGGTCGCACAGATACGCAGTATTTT
NA	TRBJ1-5	TRBV19	few	CASSISRQLYQPQHF	TGTGCCAGTAGTATATCTAGACAGCTCTATCAGCCCCAGCATTTT
NA	TRBJ2-1	TRBV28	NA	CASSSAIVPEQFF	TGTGCCAGCAGTTCCGCTATCGTCCCCGAGCAGTTCTTC
TRBD1	TRBJ1-5	TRBV2	NA	CASTSGQGGSQPQHF	TGTGCCAGCACTTCCGGACAGGGGGGAAGTCAGCCCCAGCATTTT
TRBD2	TRBJ2-5	TRBV14	NA	CASSPGTAPGGTQYF	TGTGCCAGCAGCCCGGGGACTGCCCCGGGGGGGACCCAGTACTTC
TRBD1	TRBJ2-5	TRBV7-8	NA	CASSLDRTGNQETQYF	TGTGCCAGCAGCTTAGACCGGACAGGGAACCAAGAGACCCAGTACTTC
TRBD2	TRBJ2-7	TRBV9	few	CASSVGGLAGVHEQYF	TGTGCCAGCAGCGTAGGAGGGCTAGCGGGAGTCCACGAGCAGTACTTC